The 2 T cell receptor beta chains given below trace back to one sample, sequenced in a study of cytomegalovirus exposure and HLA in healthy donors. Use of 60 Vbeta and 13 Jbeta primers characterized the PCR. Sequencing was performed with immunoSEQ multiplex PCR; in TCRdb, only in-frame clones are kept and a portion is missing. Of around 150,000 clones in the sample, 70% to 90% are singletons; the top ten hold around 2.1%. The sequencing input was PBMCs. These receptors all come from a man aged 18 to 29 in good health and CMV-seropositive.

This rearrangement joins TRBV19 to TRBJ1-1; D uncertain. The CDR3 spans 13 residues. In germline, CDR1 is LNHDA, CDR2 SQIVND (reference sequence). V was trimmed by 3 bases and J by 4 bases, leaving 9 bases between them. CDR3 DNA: TGTGCCAGTAGTATGCAAGCGGGCACTGAAGCTTTCTTT. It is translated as CASSMQAGTEAFF.

CDR3 in DNA: TGCAGTGCCCGGGCGGGGATTGGCTACACCTTC. This gives the protein CSARAGIGYTF. The chain uses TRBV20-1 and TRBJ1-2, with D unresolved. The germline V gene encodes CDR1 DFQATT and CDR2 SNEGSKA (reference sequence). The V end was cut by 6 bases, the J end by 7 bases, with 12 bases between. The CDR3 contains 11 residues.